The 32 T cell receptor beta chains listed next were all sequenced from one sample in a study of response to subunit inactivated influenza vaccine. TCRdb re-called the RT-PCR reads through MiXCR, storing one row per CDR3 protein. The top ten clones hold approximately 11% of a sample with 500,000 to 600,000 distinct CDR3 sequences, around 11% of them seen once. The data also belong to a second study, concerning T cells expressing NK-cell markers. Per that study: As the method of synthesis, 5'RACE template switching with UMIs yielded TCR beta cDNA.

The sequencing used PBMCs from blood, collected on the day of vaccination. The receptors originated from a man aged 45 to 65 who received an inactivated influenza vaccine.

V and J are TRBV29-1 and TRBJ2-7, with a tentative D call TRBD1 (6 bases). The CDR3 has 13 residues. V lost 4 bases and J lost 5, with 15 bases in between. Germline V gives CDR1 SQVTM, CDR2 ANQGSEA. The CDR3 region has the DNA TGCAGCGTTGCTGGCAGGGGCATACACGAGCAGTACTTC. As protein: CSVAGRGIHEQYF.

The chain uses TRBV27 and TRBJ2-1; D gene uncertain. Germline CDR1 and CDR2: MNHEY and SMNVEV (reference sequence). This CDR3 has 13 amino acids. Trimming removed 3 bases from V and 3 bases from J, with 6 bases in between. The CDR3 is CASSLNVYNEQFF. The CDR3 DNA is TGTGCCAGCAGTTTGAACGTCTACAATGAGCAGTTCTTC.

There are a few counts of this clonotype. The chain employs TRBV5-1 and TRBJ2-1; 7 bases map to TRBD2. V lost 1 base to trimming and J lost 4 bases; unmatched junction nucleotides: 2. The CDR3 is 14 residues long. From germline, CDR1 is SGHRS and CDR2 YFSETQ. CDR3 DNA: TGCGCCAGCAGCTTGAGCGGGGTTTACAATGAGCAGTTCTTC. Translating gives CASSLSGVYNEQFF.

This clonotype has more than one count but fewer than ten. The V call is TRBV29-1, the J call TRBJ2-1; D possibly matches TRBD1 or TRBD2 (6 bases each). Germline values: CDR1 SQVTM, CDR2 ANQGSEA. The CDR3 is 14 amino acids. Trimming cost V 6 bases and J 3 bases, with 15 bases left between them. CDR3 in DNA: TGCAGCGTATTCGGGGGACAATACTACAATGAGCAGTTCTTC. Its protein is CSVFGGQYYNEQFF.

The chain has TRBV21-1 and TRBJ2-4; the listed D gene, TRBD2, was not tested against the DNA. TRBV21-1 is flagged as a pseudogene. This CDR3 has 17 residues. This CDR3 reads CAGSKVPAGGPGNIQYF. The DNA of the CDR3 is TGTGCCGGCAGCAAAGTCCCCGCCGGAGGGCCCGGAAACATTCAGTACTTC.

The sample holds many counts of this clonotype. The chain recombines TRBV4-3 with TRBJ1-2; D uncertain. With 1 base removed from V and 4 bases from J, the gap between germline ends came to 10 bases. Germline values: CDR1 LGHNA, CDR2 YSLEER. This CDR3 is 14 amino acids long. Here the CDR3 DNA reads TGCGCCAGCAGCCAAGTCAAGAGATCCTATGGCTACACCTTC. Translating it yields CASSQVKRSYGYTF.

There are many counts of this clonotype. The V call is TRBV7-2, the J call TRBJ1-4, with TRBD1 matching over 7 bases. Germline V lookup: CDR1 SGHTA, CDR2 FQGNSA. The CDR3 spans 14 residues. The ends lost 3 bases at V and 4 bases at J; junction bases unmatched: 2. CDR3 bases: TGTGCCAGCAGCTTGGGACAGCATAATGAAAAACTGTTTTTT. As protein: CASSLGQHNEKLFF.

This chain connects TRBV24-1 to TRBJ2-1, with D perhaps TRBD1 (6 bases). Germline V gene lookup returns CDR1 KGHDR and CDR2 SFDVKD. The length of the CDR3 is 16 residues. The V gene lost 4 bases and the J gene lost 3 bases, with 15 bases spanning the gap. CDR3 DNA: TGTGCCACCAGTGACTCAGGGGCCAAAGGCTACAATGAGCAGTTCTTC. Encoded protein: CATSDSGAKGYNEQFF.

This clonotype was recorded at least ten times. The junction does not match germline at one end; this may be a read error. The chain uses TRBV12-3 or TRBV12-4 and TRBJ1-2, with D uncertain. This CDR3 has 13 residues. In DNA, the CDR3 is TGTGCCAGCAGCTTAGACGGGGTGAATGGCTACACCTTC. Its protein product is CASSLDGVNGYTF.

The rearrangement joins TRBV6-2 or TRBV6-3 to TRBJ2-2; no reliable D call. CDR3 size: 14 residues. Trimming stripped 10 bases from V and 0 bases from J, with 12 bases between. The germline gives CDR1 MNHEY, CDR2 SVGEGT. CDR3 nucleotide sequence: TGTGCCACCCATGAGCGAGCGAACACCGGGGAGCTGTTTTTT. Residues: CATHERANTGELFF.

The gene calls are TRBV7-9 and TRBJ2-3; 7 bases agree with TRBD2. The V segment lost 5 bases and the J segment 5 bases; nucleotides outside the gene matches: 4. The CDR3 spans 13 residues. In germline, CDR1 is SEHNR, CDR2 FQNEAQ (reference sequence). This CDR3 is CASSNRTRDTQYF. The DNA of the CDR3 is TGTGCCAGCAGCAACCGGACTAGAGATACGCAGTATTTT.

This chain uses TRBV12-3 or TRBV12-4 with TRBJ2-7; tentative D call: TRBD1 (6 bases). CDR3 length: 15 residues. Trimming left V 4 bases short and J 0 bases short, with 13 bases between. CDR3 coding DNA: TGTGCCAGCAGTTATCAGGGGAGTTACTCCTACGAGCAGTACTTC. This encodes CASSYQGSYSYEQYF.

This clonotype showed up just a few times. V gene TRBV20-1 combines with J gene TRBJ1-4; perhaps TRBD1 as D (6 bases). Trimming removed 4 bases at V and 8 bases at J, with 11 bases between. The CDR3 loop spans 12 amino acids. CDR1 DFQATT and CDR2 SNEGSKA come from the germline V gene (reference sequence). CDR3 in DNA: TGCAGTGCTACCGGGACACGCGAAAAACTGTTTTTT. This translates into CSATGTREKLFF.

This clonotype was counted only a few times. The rearrangement links TRBV20-1 to TRBJ2-7; D gene uncertain. Trimming pared 6 bases from V and 6 bases from J, leaving 12 bases between. Germline-derived CDR1 and CDR2 are DFQATT and SNEGSKA (reference sequence). The CDR3 covers 11 residues. CDR3 nucleotide sequence: TGCAGTGCATCACTGGGCCCCGAGCAGTACTTC. Residues: CSASLGPEQYF.

This clonotype came up a few times. DNA of the CDR3: TGCAGTGCTAACCCCCGCGTGGGAGATACGCAGTATTTT. It is translated as CSANPRVGDTQYF. The rearrangement joins TRBV20-1 to TRBJ2-3; D unclear. Germline V gene lookup returns CDR1 DFQATT and CDR2 SNEGSKA (reference sequence). The CDR3 length is 13 residues. The V end lost 4 bases, the J end lost 5 bases, and 13 bases lay between the germline ends.

This clonotype was observed many times. The V and J genes are TRBV20-1 and TRBJ2-2; D call uncertain. This CDR3 comprises 13 residues. Trimming removed 7 bases from V and 1 base from J, with 10 bases in between. The germline CDR1 and CDR2 sequences are DFQATT and SNEGSKA (reference sequence). The CDR3 sequence is CSVSYRNTGELFF. The CDR3 DNA reads TGCAGTGTCAGTTACAGGAACACCGGGGAGCTGTTTTTT.

V is TRBV5-5 and J is TRBJ2-4; 8 bases fit TRBD1. The CDR3 sequence is 15 residues long. Trimming took 4 bases from V and 0 from J; bases not matched to a gene: 3. Germline CDR1 SGHKS, CDR2 YYEKEE (reference sequence). CDR3 nucleotide sequence: TGTGCCAGCAGCAGGGACAGGACAGCCAAAAACATTCAGTACTTC. As protein: CASSRDRTAKNIQYF.

The chain carries TRBV7-9 and TRBJ2-3; 7 bases line up with TRBD2. The V and J ends lost 2 bases and 2 bases, in that order; junction bases with no gene match: 7. The CDR3 runs to 16 residues. Germline CDR1 and CDR2: SEHNR and FQNEAQ (reference sequence). This chain's CDR3 is CASSLRSSGATDTQYF. CDR3 in DNA: TGTGCCAGCAGCTTAAGGTCTAGCGGAGCCACAGATACGCAGTATTTT.

The chain links TRBV29-1 to TRBJ2-7, with 8 bases aligning to TRBD2. This CDR3 region has 15 residues. With 6 bases clipped from V and 1 base from J, the junction kept 11 bases outside the gene matches. Germline assignment: CDR1 SQVTM and CDR2 ANQGSEA. Here the CDR3 reads CSVARAGGGSYEQYF. The CDR3 region has the DNA TGCAGCGTGGCCCGGGCCGGCGGGGGGTCCTACGAGCAGTACTTC.

This clonotype was counted a few times. This chain links TRBV30 with TRBJ1-5, with no clear D. The CDR3 extends over 14 amino acids. The germline CDR1 and CDR2 sequences are GTSNPN and SVGIG (reference sequence). V gave up 0 bases and J gave up 3 bases, with 9 bases separating them. The CDR3 sequence: CAWSVLGNNQPQHF. The CDR3 bases are TGTGCCTGGAGTGTTTTGGGGAACAATCAGCCCCAGCATTTT.

The chain employs TRBV24-1 and TRBJ2-1; D is unresolved. CDR1 KGHDR and CDR2 SFDVKD come from the germline V gene. The CDR3 has 14 amino acids. The ends were cut back, 0 bases at V and 3 bases at J, with 5 bases in the middle. CDR3: CATSDLQGYNEQFF. CDR3 sequence (DNA): TGTGCCACCAGTGATTTGCAAGGCTACAATGAGCAGTTCTTC.

This clonotype was seen a handful of times. The chain couples TRBV3-1 to TRBJ2-2; D uncertain. The CDR3 consists of 16 residues. The V and J ends lost 0 bases and 4 bases respectively, with 12 bases between them. Germline values: CDR1 LGHDT, CDR2 YNNKEL (reference sequence). The CDR3 reads CASSQDLLYGTGELFF. CDR3 nucleotides: TGTGCCAGCAGCCAAGATTTACTCTATGGCACCGGGGAGCTGTTTTTT.

This rearrangement joins TRBV9 to TRBJ2-1, with 8 bases that match TRBD2. The germline gives CDR1 SGDLS, CDR2 YYNGEE. The CDR3 loop spans 15 amino acids. V lost 4 bases to trimming and J lost 5 bases; unmatched junction nucleotides: 8. The CDR3 sequence is CASSLGTRQHNEQFF. CDR3 nucleotide sequence: TGTGCCAGCAGCCTCGGGACTAGACAACACAATGAGCAGTTCTTC.

This clonotype showed up just a few times. The V gene is TRBV4-3, the J gene TRBJ2-5, with 11 bases aligning to TRBD1. The CDR3 has 15 residues. Per germline, CDR1 LGHNA and CDR2 YSLEER. The trim removed 1 base at V and 5 bases at J, leaving 3 bases unmatched. The CDR3 region is CASSQGTGGRETQYF. CDR3 coding DNA: TGCGCCAGCAGCCAAGGGACAGGGGGCAGGGAGACCCAGTACTTC.

This clonotype has just a few counts. The chain uses TRBV5-1 and TRBJ2-5; D is tentatively TRBD1 or TRBD2 (5 bases each). V lost 4 bases, J lost 5 bases, and 15 bases lay in between. The V gene's germline CDR1 is SGHRS and CDR2 YFSETQ. The CDR3 totals 14 residues. CDR3 sequence (DNA): TGCGCCAGCAGCCCCGGGACGACTGGGGAGACCCAGTACTTC. This translates into CASSPGTTGETQYF.

This chain uses TRBV5-1 with TRBJ1-1; 7 bases fit TRBD1. The germline V gene has CDR1 SGHRS and CDR2 YFSETQ. The CDR3 totals 13 residues. J lost 0 bases, V lost 7 bases, and 3 bases had no gene match. The CDR3 region has the DNA TGCGCCAGCGTTGGGACAGTGAACACTGAAGCTTTCTTT. It yields the protein CASVGTVNTEAFF.

The rearrangement joins TRBV29-1 to TRBJ2-1, with a weak D call TRBD2 (5 bases). V shed 7 bases and J shed 0 bases, with 16 bases lying between them. The CDR3 extends over 15 amino acids. The germline CDR1 and CDR2 sequences are SQVTM and ANQGSEA. CDR3 nucleotide sequence: TGCAGCGGGACCCGGGGAATTAGCTCCTACAATGAGCAGTTCTTC. It yields the protein CSGTRGISSYNEQFF.

This sequence joins TRBV12-3 or TRBV12-4 and TRBJ1-1, with D perhaps TRBD1 (6 bases). This CDR3 has 15 amino acids. V was trimmed by 7 bases and J by 0 bases, leaving 15 bases between them. The CDR3 DNA sequence: TGTGCCAGCAACTCTGATACAGGGTTGAACACTGAAGCTTTCTTT. Translated: CASNSDTGLNTEAFF.

The sample holds a few counts of this clonotype. The chain links TRBV15 to TRBJ2-6; D gene ambiguous. Trimming left V 4 bases short and J 0 bases short, with 7 bases between. The CDR3 is 15 residues long. Germline loops: CDR1 LNHNV, CDR2 YYDKDF (reference sequence). The CDR3 DNA follows: TGTGCCACCAGCAAAGGTTTCTCTGGGGCCAACGTCCTGACTTTC. Encoded protein: CATSKGFSGANVLTF. The full variable domain, in which reference TRBV15 and TRBJ2-6 provide the parts outside the CDR3, is DAMVIQNPRYQVTQFGKPVTLSCSQTLNHNVMYWYQQKSSQAPKLLFHYYDKDFNNEADTPDNFQSRRPNTSFCFLDIRSPGLGDTAMYLCATSKGFSGANVLTFGAGSRLTVL.

J is TRBJ1-2 and V is TRBV7-2; the D is unclear. Trimming took 1 base from V and 4 from J, leaving 13 bases between them. This CDR3 is built from 15 residues. The germline CDR1 and CDR2 sequences are SGHTA and FQGNSA. The chain's CDR3 is CASSLGPDRRYGYTF. The DNA for the CDR3 is TGTGCCAGCAGCTTAGGGCCGGATAGGCGCTATGGCTACACCTTC.

This clonotype turned up a few times. V usage is TRBV7-2 and J usage is TRBJ2-7; D is possibly TRBD2 (6 bases). V lost 0 bases and J lost 4, with 19 bases in between. This CDR3 contains 17 residues. Germline CDR1 reads SGHTA; CDR2 reads FQGNSA. The CDR3 DNA reads TGTGCCAGCAGCTTAGCGCTAGCTCCGGCAGGAGGGTACGAGCAGTACTTC. Amino acid sequence: CASSLALAPAGGYEQYF.

This clonotype was picked up a small number of times. The CDR3 here is CASSLGSGEGQPQHF. In DNA form, the CDR3 reads TGCGCCAGCAGCTTGGGGTCAGGGGAGGGACAGCCCCAGCATTTT. V gene TRBV5-1 combines with J gene TRBJ1-5, with D tentatively TRBD1 (6 bases). The CDR3 runs 15 residues. CDR1 and CDR2 (germline): SGHRS, YFSETQ. Trimming shortened V by 0 bases and J by 7 bases, and 14 bases separated the two germline ends.